This T cell receptor beta chain was identified in a study of blood T cell repertoires in COVID-19. As for the study in general: The United States, Italy and Spain were the sources of the acute and convalescent COVID-19 samples. T cells, B-cell-depleted T cells, or PBMCs provided the cDNA or gDNA that served as material.

The authors' processing: Reference gene primer amplification gave estimated nucleated cell counts. Sequencing was performed with immunoSEQ multiplex PCR; in TCRdb, only in-frame clones are kept and a portion is missing. Clone size and V and J calls were adopted from that table, with D and trimming inferred from the DNA. The sample has over 400,000 clones; roughly 90% are singletons. This CDR3 contains 14 residues. Germline V gene data show CDR1 as SQVTM and CDR2 as ANQGSEA. Trimming took 1 base from V and 2 from J, leaving 9 bases between them. The TCR was taken from a young woman with active or convalescent COVID-19. V and J are TRBV29-1 and TRBJ2-1; D is unresolved. Material for sequencing was peripheral blood. This CDR3 is CSVEGLFTYNEQFF. DNA of the CDR3: TGCAGCGTTGAAGGTTTGTTCACCTACAATGAGCAGTTCTTC.